This record covers a single T cell receptor (beta chain). The data originate from a study of shared clonotypes between healthy human individuals. This table comes from immunoSEQ multiplex PCR, and its TCRdb copy is limited to in-frame clones, with some not included. The sample lists some 79,000 clones, about 61% occurring once. The CDR3 spans 13 residues. Trimming removed 2 bases from V and 5 bases from J, with 6 bases in between. From germline, CDR1 is SEHNR and CDR2 FQNEAQ (reference sequence). The clonotype was recovered from a man younger than 45 in good health. Sequences were obtained from memory CD8+ T cells sorted from blood. Subset of the sample: CD45RO+ cells pooled with CCR7-negative TemRA cells. This chain links TRBV7-9 with TRBJ2-2; no definite D call. The CDR3 nucleotides read TGTGCCAGCAGCTTACCAAGGACCGGGGAGCTGTTTTTT. It specifies CASSLPRTGELFF.